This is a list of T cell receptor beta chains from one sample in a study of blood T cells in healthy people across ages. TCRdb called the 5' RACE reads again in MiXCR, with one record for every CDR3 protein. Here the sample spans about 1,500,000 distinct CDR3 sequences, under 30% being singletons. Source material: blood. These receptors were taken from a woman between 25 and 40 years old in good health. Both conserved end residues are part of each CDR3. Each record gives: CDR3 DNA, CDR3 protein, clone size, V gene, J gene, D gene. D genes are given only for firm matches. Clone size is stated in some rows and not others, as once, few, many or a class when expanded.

TGTGCCAGCAGATCTACAGGGGAAAGGCGGCATGGCTACACCTTC	CASRSTGERRHGYTF	few	TRBV7-9	TRBJ1-2	TRBD1
TGTGCCAGCAGTTCCCATCCCGGGACTACCAACAATGAGCAGTTCTTC	CASSSHPGTTNNEQFF	-	TRBV6-2/TRBV6-3	TRBJ2-1	TRBD2
TGCAGTGCTAGAGATCAGCGGGAGGGATGGGAGACCCAGTACTTC	CSARDQREGWETQYF	-	TRBV20-1	TRBJ2-5	TRBD2
TGTGCCAGCACCGACACAGATACGCAGTATTTT	CASTDTDTQYF	many	TRBV2	TRBJ2-3	-
TGTGCCAGCAAGATAGAGGGGGCGCCCGGCTACACCTTC	CASKIEGAPGYTF	-	TRBV12-3/TRBV12-4	TRBJ1-2	TRBD1
TGTGCCACCAGTGATCCCGGTGACAGGGACAATCAGCCCCAGCATTTT	CATSDPGDRDNQPQHF	-	TRBV24-1	TRBJ1-5	TRBD1
TGTGCCAGCTCCCGGACAGGGGGCAAGGACTATGGCTACACCTTC	CASSRTGGKDYGYTF	few	TRBV6-6	TRBJ1-2	TRBD1
TGTGCCAGCTCACCAAATCGTGAAAGGGACCATGGCTACACCTTC	CASSPNRERDHGYTF	-	TRBV18	TRBJ1-2	-
TGCAGCGTGAGGGGGGGGACAGGGAGCACAGATACGCAGTATTTT	CSVRGGTGSTDTQYF	-	TRBV29-1	TRBJ2-3	TRBD1
TGCAGTGCTAGGGCTAGCGGGGGACTAGAGATTGGAGAGACCCGGTACTTC	CSARASGGLEIGETRYF	-	TRBV20-1	TRBJ2-5	TRBD2
TGCAGTGCTGCCTTCATCAGCTCTGGAAACACCATATATTTT	CSAAFISSGNTIYF	once	TRBV20-1	TRBJ1-3	-
TGCAGTGCTAGAAGGGGCAGATATACAGATACGCAGTATTTT	CSARRGRYTDTQYF	-	TRBV20-1	TRBJ2-3	-
TGTGCCAGCAGCTACCGAGGCTGGAGGGCAACCGGGGCCAACGTCCTGACTTTC	CASSYRGWRATGANVLTF	-	TRBV5-6	TRBJ2-6	-
TGTGCCAGCAGTCGGGGCACTAGCATGGAATACGAGCAGTACTTC	CASSRGTSMEYEQYF	-	TRBV12-3/TRBV12-4	TRBJ2-7	-
TGCGCCGGCAGCAGAGGGGGGACAGATACGCAGTATTTT	CAGSRGGTDTQYF	-	TRBV4-3	TRBJ2-3	-
TGCAGTGCGCTGGAGACTAGCGGATACAATGAGCAGTTCTTC	CSALETSGYNEQFF	-	TRBV20-1	TRBJ2-1	TRBD2
TGTGCCAGCAGTGAATCGGGGGGGTTAACTGAAGCTTTCTTT	CASSESGGLTEAFF	few	TRBV25-1	TRBJ1-1	-
TGCGCCAGCAGCTTCCGGGGGGAGTTGCTTAATGAGCAGTTCTTC	CASSFRGELLNEQFF	-	TRBV5-1	TRBJ2-1	TRBD2
TGTGCCAGCAGTTACACTTGGCGGCCCCGATATGGCTACACCTTC	CASSYTWRPRYGYTF	few	TRBV6-2/TRBV6-3	TRBJ1-2	-
TGCGCCAGCAGCTTGGACCCCGACAACGAGCAGTACTTC	CASSLDPDNEQYF	few	TRBV5-1	TRBJ2-7	-
TGTATCCTCGGTACCACGGCAGGGTTACATTTT	CILGTTAGLHF	once	TRBV28	TRBJ2-3	-
TGTGCTACTCGTGGGGGGGGGAGCTCCTACGAGCAGTACTTC	CATRGGGSSYEQYF	few	TRBV27	TRBJ2-7	TRBD2
TGTGCCAGCAGTCCGGGACACCAAACCTACGAGCAGTACTTC	CASSPGHQTYEQYF	few	TRBV7-2	TRBJ2-7	-
TGCGCCAGCAGCGACGACGCTAACTATGGCTACACCTTC	CASSDDANYGYTF	-	TRBV5-1	TRBJ1-2	-
TGCAGTGCTAGAGGAAGGATTAGCGTGGGGGCAGTTGAGACCCAGTACTTC	CSARGRISVGAVETQYF	-	TRBV20-1	TRBJ2-5	-
TGCAGCGCCGGCCGGGACTGGCCCTACGAGCAGTACTTC	CSAGRDWPYEQYF	many	TRBV29-1	TRBJ2-7	-
TGTGCCAGCAGTTTGAGCGGGAGGTTCGAGCAGTACTTC	CASSLSGRFEQYF	-	TRBV6-5	TRBJ2-7	TRBD2
TGTGCCAGCATTTCAGAATACGGACTGGGGGGGATGGGGGGAGATGCGCAGTATTTT	CASISEYGLGGMGGDAQYF	once	TRBV12-3/TRBV12-4	TRBJ2-3	TRBD2
TGTGCCAGCTCACCACCGAAGGGAGTATCTTCCGGGGAGCTGTTTTTT	CASSPPKGVSSGELFF	-	TRBV18	TRBJ2-2	-
TGTGCCACCAGTGATCCCGGGACAGGGAGGAATGAGCAGTTCTTC	CATSDPGTGRNEQFF	-	TRBV24-1	TRBJ2-1	TRBD1
TGTGCCAGCAGCTTAGTGGGCAGCTACGGCAATCAGCCCCAGCATTTT	CASSLVGSYGNQPQHF	few	TRBV7-2	TRBJ1-5	-
TGCGCCAGCAGCTTGGACGCCACTGAAGCTTTCTTT	CASSLDATEAFF	-	TRBV5-1	TRBJ1-1	-
TGTGCCAGCAGTAAGATCGGAGCTTTCTTT	CASSKIGAFF	few	TRBV28	TRBJ1-1	-
TGCGCCAGCAGTGGCCGGGACAGAAGATTGTACCAAGAGACCCAGTACTTC	CASSGRDRRLYQETQYF	many	TRBV10-2	TRBJ2-5	TRBD1
TGTGCCAGCAGCCAAGGGACAACGTATGGCTACACCTTC	CASSQGTTYGYTF	few	TRBV3-1	TRBJ1-2	-